A single T cell receptor (beta chain) is shown here with its context. What it binds is not known. TCRdb re-analysed the 5' RACE reads in MiXCR, keeping a single row per CDR3 protein. The table lists a few hundred thousand distinct CDR3 sequences, about 13% of them singletons. This record comes from a study of CD8 T cells in ankylosing spondylitis. Overall study results and limits: What seemed typical of ankylosing spondylitis blood was a TCR beta motif built from several highly homologous variants.

V was clipped by 1 base and J by 4 bases, with 17 bases between them. CDR3 length: 16 residues. Germline CDR1 and CDR2: DFQATT and SNEGSKA (reference sequence). The material sequenced was blood, either unsorted or a sorted T cell fraction (not recorded which). This clonotype originated in a male donor with ankylosing spondylitis. The chain has TRBV20-1 and TRBJ2-1, with TRBD2 as a possible D gene (5 bases). The CDR3 spells CSARVTGKTMYNEQFF. The CDR3 nucleotides read TGCAGTGCTAGAGTTACCGGGAAAACTATGTACAATGAGCAGTTCTTC.